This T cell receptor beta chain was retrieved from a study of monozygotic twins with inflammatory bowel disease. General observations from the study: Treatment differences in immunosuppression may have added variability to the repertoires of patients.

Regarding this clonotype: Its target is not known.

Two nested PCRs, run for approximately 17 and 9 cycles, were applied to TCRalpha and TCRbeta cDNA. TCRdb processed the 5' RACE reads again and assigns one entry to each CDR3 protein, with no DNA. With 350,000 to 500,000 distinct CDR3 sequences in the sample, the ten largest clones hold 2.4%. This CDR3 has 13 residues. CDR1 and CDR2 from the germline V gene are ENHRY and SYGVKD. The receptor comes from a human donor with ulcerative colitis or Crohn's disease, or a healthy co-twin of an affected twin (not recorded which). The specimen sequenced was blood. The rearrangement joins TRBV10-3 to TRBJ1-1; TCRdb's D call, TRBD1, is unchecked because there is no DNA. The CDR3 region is CAIRAGMNTEAFF.